Sequencing of this T cell receptor (beta chain) was carried out in a study of shared clonotypes between healthy human individuals (dated by TCRdb to about 2020). Looking at the study overall: The cohort comprised a couple of women and a few men aged 18 to 49 years. For each donor, CD4 naive and CD4 memory were each given three plates, CD8 naive was given two plates, and CD8 memory was given one plate. The study deeply sequenced blood TCR repertoires of about 5 healthy adults to estimate repertoire size and the extent of clonotype sharing between individuals. To increase sequencing depth and limit assay-specific biases, TCR repertoire library preparation and sequencing were carried out by different laboratories using diverse techniques. Leukapheresis yielded between about 0.85 and 10 billion PBMCs per donor. The paper's findings and limits, for the study overall: Sharing across several donors was observed for about 5% of naive CD4, 3% to 4% of naive CD8, over 2% of memory CD4, and roughly 0.4% of memory CD8 clonotypes. Larger estimated clonotype richness was generally found for naive subsets than for memory subsets. Pairwise subsampling indicated that sequencing depth was expected to affect the degree of clonotype sharing among donors. Sampling was limited to blood, and TCR repertoires in tissue likely differ from TCR repertoires in blood. Compared with non-shared clonotypes, the clonotypes found in all four sorted-subset donors had higher generation probabilities. Because the study included a small number of donors, the genetic and exposure-history diversity represented was limited. Rarefaction of sorted-subset datasets indicated incomplete sequencing despite the large sequencing depth.

Using the deep immunoSEQ assay, multiplex PCR amplified TCR CDR3 regions from genomic DNA. Genomic DNA extracted from each cell subset was distributed evenly over all wells of several immunoSEQ 96-well plates, and each plate served as one replicate. For sorted subsets, each replicate PCR was loaded with 200 ng genomic DNA, equivalent to 30,000 to 35,000 T cell genomes. Purified libraries were measured with a Qubit 3.0 fluorometer, size-checked on a Bioanalyzer 2100, and measured again with the KAPA Library Quantification kit. Each immunoSEQ 96-well plate was sequenced on its own single-read 150-cycle Illumina NextSeq 550 flow cell. Concerning the study's data processing: Because only junctional sequences without quality scores were contained in the immunoSEQ output, filtering matching that applied to full-length reads could not be performed. Sequences were annotated with PyIR, a Python wrapper for IgBLAST v1.9, using IMGT germline references to assign V/J genes and CDR3. Reads with weak V/J assignments (E-value above 1e-6), missing CDR3, stop codons, out-of-frame junctions, or ambiguous translated residues were removed. V3J clonotypes were defined by identical inferred V gene, J gene, and CDR3 amino acid sequence. Percentage overlap between repertoires was calculated by dividing the number of shared unique clonotypes by the size of the smaller repertoire. Three approaches were used to assess repertoire richness: RTK rarefaction, the Chao1 estimator, and Recon v2.1 estimates of unobserved clonotypes. OLGA was used to compute generation probabilities for all TCRbeta clonotypes that the gDNA method yielded from a handful of donors. TCRdb took this table from immuneACCESS and kept in-frame rearrangements with V and J called. Such tables lack part of the clones; where checked against another copy, unresolved V genes explain under half of the gap, and the rest is unexplained. The D gene and trimming were derived from the DNA, and the V and J assignments and clone size from that table. The sample profile shows around 750,000 clones; around two thirds of them were found once. Approximately 1.8% of the sample comes from the top ten.

The germline V gene provides CDR1 MDHEN and CDR2 SYDVKM. V is cut by 1 base and J by 4 bases, and the space between the germline ends is 15 bases. The CDR3 runs 16 amino acids, cysteine and phenylalanine included. Left in the record is the CDR3 DNA by itself, 48 bases read in frame from the first base. The donors were healthy, HIV-negative adults who had no recently reported acute infections or vaccinations. Every donor was a Caucasian adult residing in Nashville, Tennessee, USA. Magnetic negative selection was used to enrich CD4+ T cells, after which naive cells were positively selected on CD45RA and the negative fraction became the memory subset. Blood was obtained by leukapheresis, after which PBMCs were separated by Ficoll-Histopaque density gradient centrifugation and cryopreserved in liquid nitrogen vapor phase. Purity and quantity of every magnetically sorted T cell population were checked by analytical flow cytometry. Each sorted fraction had its genomic DNA isolated and then quantified by UV absorbance on a Nanodrop 2000c.

To note about this clone: The clone's antigen remains unknown. The record has no base qualities; no much larger clone is one base away.

Sequenced input: memory CD4+ T cells sorted from blood. Explained via the paper, the cell subset or site label denotes: CD45RA-negative fraction. The rearranged chain carries TRBV28 and TRBJ2-3; the D gene is perhaps TRBD2, on 7 matching bases. The sequence came from a woman in her 30s in good health. Read as DNA, the sequence is TGTGCCAGCAGTTTATTAACAGGGAGGGGTCCAGATACGCAGTATTTT. Its amino acids are CASSLLTGRGPDTQYF.